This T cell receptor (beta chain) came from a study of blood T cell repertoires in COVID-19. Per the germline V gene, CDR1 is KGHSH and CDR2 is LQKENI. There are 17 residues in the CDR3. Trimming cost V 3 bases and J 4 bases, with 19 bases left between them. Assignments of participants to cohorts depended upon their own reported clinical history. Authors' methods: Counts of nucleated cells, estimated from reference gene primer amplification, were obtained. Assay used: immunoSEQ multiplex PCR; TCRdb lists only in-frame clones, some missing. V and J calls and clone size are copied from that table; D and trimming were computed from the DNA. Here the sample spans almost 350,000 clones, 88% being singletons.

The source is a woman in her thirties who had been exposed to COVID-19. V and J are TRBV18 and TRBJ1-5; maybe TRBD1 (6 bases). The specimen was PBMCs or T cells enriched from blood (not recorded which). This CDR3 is CASSPPPGGASNQPQHF. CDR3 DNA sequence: TGTGCCAGCTCACCCCCGCCGGGGGGCGCGAGTAATCAGCCCCAGCATTTT.